These T cell receptor beta chains were read from a single sample in a study of cytomegalovirus exposure and HLA in healthy donors. Profiling relied on immunoSEQ multiplex PCR, and the TCRdb table lists in-frame clones only, not all of them. The sample has 270,000 or so clones; 75% to 90% are singletons. The specimen was PBMCs. These receptors originate from a man aged 35 to 55 in good health and CMV-seropositive. The CDR3 runs from the conserved cysteine through the conserved F or W. A D gene is named only where the DNA matches it firmly. Where a row states a size, it is once, few, many or the class of an expanded clone; other rows omit it.

size	V	J	D	CDR3	DNA
.	TRBV25-1	TRBJ2-1	TRBD2	CASSDRWGGSSYNEQFF	TGTGCCAGCAGTGATAGGTGGGGGGGAAGCTCCTACAATGAGCAGTTCTTC
.	TRBV11-2	TRBJ2-5	.	CASALGVGGQETQYF	TGTGCCAGCGCCCTTGGGGTCGGGGGCCAAGAGACCCAGTACTTC
once	TRBV28	TRBJ2-7	TRBD2	CASRLGLAGVYEQYF	TGTGCCAGCAGACTAGGACTAGCGGGAGTCTACGAGCAGTACTTC
once	TRBV2	TRBJ1-2	.	CASIEGFSNGYTF	TGTGCCAGCATAGAGGGATTTTCGAATGGCTACACCTTC
.	TRBV9	TRBJ1-2	.	CASSVATGGARRFYGYTF	TGTGCCAGCAGCGTAGCTACGGGGGGCGCAAGAAGATTCTATGGCTACACCTTC
once	TRBV9	TRBJ2-1	.	CASSQSYNEQFF	TGTGCCAGCAGCCAGTCCTACAATGAGCAGTTCTTC
.	TRBV27	TRBJ1-2	.	CASKGTPDNYGYTF	TGTGCCAGCAAAGGGACTCCCGATAACTATGGCTACACCTTC
.	TRBV7-9	TRBJ2-1	TRBD2	CASNPSGRWIYNEQFF	TGTGCCAGCAATCCTAGCGGGAGATGGATCTACAATGAGCAGTTCTTC
.	TRBV7-2	TRBJ2-7	.	CASSSSGLRSYEQYF	TGTGCCAGCAGCTCCTCAGGGTTGAGGTCCTACGAGCAGTACTTC
.	TRBV6-1	TRBJ2-7	.	CASRTVDQYEQYF	TGTGCCAGCCGGACTGTTGACCAATACGAGCAGTACTTC
.	TRBV28	TRBJ2-5	TRBD1	CASSMARTGQETQYF	TGTGCCAGCTCCATGGCCCGGACAGGGCAAGAGACCCAGTACTTC
.	TRBV14	TRBJ2-2	TRBD2	CASSQGTGTIMTRTNTGELFF	TGTGCCAGCAGCCAAGGAACCGGGACTATCATGACGAGAACGAACACCGGGGAGCTGTTTTTT
.	TRBV7-2	TRBJ2-3	TRBD2	CASSWGLADTQYF	TGTGCCAGCAGCTGGGGACTAGCGGATACGCAGTATTTT
.	TRBV28	TRBJ2-7	TRBD1	CASRGTGASREQYF	TGTGCCAGCAGGGGGACAGGGGCTAGTAGGGAGCAGTACTTC
.	TRBV1	TRBJ1-2	.	CTSSQDRRDRGRGFHGYTF	TGCACCAGCAGCCAAGATCGGCGGGACAGGGGGCGCGGGTTCCATGGCTACACCTTC
.	TRBV6-5	TRBJ2-1	.	CASRPSVTNEQFF	TGTGCCAGCAGACCATCGGTTACCAATGAGCAGTTCTTC
.	TRBV5-1	TRBJ2-5	TRBD2	CASSYTAGAEETQYF	TGCGCCAGCAGCTATACAGCGGGAGCGGAAGAGACCCAGTACTTC
.	TRBV5-1	TRBJ2-1	TRBD2	CASSLEGLDIKFF	TGCGCCAGCAGCTTGGAGGGACTAGATATTAAATTCTTC
many	TRBV7-6	TRBJ1-3	TRBD1	CASSPNRGDGNTIYF	TGTGCCAGCAGCCCAAACAGGGGAGATGGAAACACCATATATTTT
.	TRBV27	TRBJ1-2	TRBD1	CASSSRDREYGYTF	TGTGCCAGCAGTTCCCGGGACAGGGAGTATGGCTACACCTTC
.	TRBV6-5	TRBJ1-2	.	CASSRANYGYTF	TGTGCCAGCAGCAGGGCCAACTATGGCTACACCTTC
once	TRBV2	TRBJ2-1	TRBD2	CASIRTSGGGKYNEQFF	TGTGCCAGCATCCGGACTAGTGGTGGAGGCAAGTACAATGAGCAGTTCTTC
.	TRBV27	TRBJ2-3	.	CASSSLYATDTQYF	TGTGCCAGCAGTTCGCTATACGCGACAGATACGCAGTATTTT
.	TRBV5-6	TRBJ2-3	TRBD2	CASSLGLAGVSDTQYF	TGTGCCAGCAGCTTGGGCCTAGCGGGAGTCTCAGATACGCAGTATTTT
.	TRBV29-1	TRBJ2-1	TRBD2	CSAGPGLAGVESSGNEQFF	TGCAGCGCCGGCCCGGGACTAGCGGGAGTGGAGTCGTCGGGGAATGAGCAGTTCTTC
.	TRBV11-3	TRBJ2-2	TRBD2	CASSEGLEPTGELFF	TGTGCCAGCAGCGAGGGACTAGAGCCCACCGGGGAGCTGTTTTTT
.	TRBV11-2	TRBJ2-3	.	CASSLFRTDTQYF	TGTGCCAGCAGCTTGTTTAGAACAGATACGCAGTATTTT
.	TRBV4-1	TRBJ2-3	.	CASGGKYTDTQYF	TGCGCCAGCGGCGGGAAATACACAGATACGCAGTATTTT
.	TRBV6-5	TRBJ1-5	.	CASTTLGQYNQPQHF	TGTGCCAGCACCACGCTAGGACAGTACAATCAGCCCCAGCATTTT
once	TRBV28	TRBJ2-7	.	CASSYRVTGDEQYF	TGTGCCAGCAGTTACAGGGTGACCGGGGACGAGCAGTACTTC
.	TRBV5-1	TRBJ1-2	TRBD1	CASSPPGQPPLDGYTF	TGCGCCAGCAGCCCGCCGGGACAGCCTCCTTTGGATGGCTACACCTTC
.	TRBV27	TRBJ2-1	.	CASSSSGTAGYNEQFF	TGTGCCAGCAGTTCATCAGGGACGGCGGGGTACAATGAGCAGTTCTTC
.	TRBV6-5	TRBJ1-6	TRBD1	CASSYSTDRVRSPLHF	TGTGCCAGCAGTTACTCCACGGACAGGGTGAGGTCACCCCTCCACTTT
few	TRBV18	TRBJ1-5	.	CASSPSSPIRQPQHF	TGTGCCAGCTCACCGTCGTCTCCTATCCGACAGCCCCAGCATTTT
.	TRBV11-2	TRBJ2-7	TRBD1	CASSPGQGGEQYF	TGTGCCAGCAGCCCGGGACAGGGAGGCGAGCAGTACTTC
.	TRBV7-9	TRBJ1-5	.	CASSLGGVGNQPQHF	TGTGCCAGCAGCTTAGGAGGAGTTGGCAATCAGCCCCAGCATTTT
.	TRBV13	TRBJ1-1	TRBD1	CASSLPPRQGSDEAFF	TGTGCCAGCAGCTTACCCCCCCGACAGGGCAGCGATGAAGCTTTCTTT
.	TRBV5-1	TRBJ1-2	TRBD1	CASSWTGNGYTF	TGCGCCAGCAGCTGGACAGGAAACGGCTACACCTTC
.	TRBV9	TRBJ1-1	TRBD1	CASSPRGQGSTEAFF	TGTGCCAGCAGCCCCAGAGGACAGGGTAGCACTGAAGCTTTCTTT
.	TRBV28	TRBJ2-1	TRBD1	CASSKGGQGLGEQFF	TGTGCCAGCAGTAAAGGCGGACAGGGTCTAGGGGAGCAGTTCTTC
.	TRBV29-1	TRBJ2-1	TRBD2	CSVSGLAGGKSSYNEQFF	TGCAGCGTATCGGGACTAGCGGGAGGTAAGAGCTCCTACAATGAGCAGTTCTTC
.	TRBV11-2	TRBJ2-5	TRBD1	CASSARDRGRVGETQYF	TGTGCCAGCAGCGCCCGGGACAGGGGTCGGGTAGGAGAGACCCAGTACTTC
.	TRBV19	TRBJ2-1	.	CASSISASAYNEQFF	TGTGCCAGTAGTATATCGGCTAGCGCCTACAATGAGCAGTTCTTC
once	TRBV28	TRBJ2-2	TRBD2	CASKSLAGGINTGELFF	TGTGCCAGCAAGTCCCTAGCGGGAGGGATTAACACCGGGGAGCTGTTTTTT
few	TRBV18	TRBJ2-2	TRBD1	CASSPAGQGNTGELFF	TGTGCCAGCTCACCTGCCGGACAGGGGAACACCGGGGAGCTGTTTTTT
few	TRBV19	TRBJ2-7	TRBD1	CASSMTGFYDEQYF	TGTGCCAGTAGTATGACAGGGTTTTACGACGAGCAGTACTTC
.	TRBV18	TRBJ2-7	TRBD1	CASSTGTGNYEQYF	TGTGCCAGCTCGACCGGGACAGGGAACTACGAGCAGTACTTC
.	TRBV4-1	TRBJ2-1	TRBD1	CASSQSGTGSNEQFF	TGCGCCAGCAGCCAATCCGGGACAGGGTCCAATGAGCAGTTCTTC
.	TRBV14	TRBJ1-1	.	CASSQDLLRTEAFF	TGTGCCAGCAGCCAAGATCTTCTGCGGACTGAAGCTTTCTTT
few	TRBV7-8	TRBJ2-7	.	CASSSWTADEQYF	TGTGCCAGCAGCTCCTGGACAGCTGACGAGCAGTACTTC
.	TRBV27	TRBJ1-5	.	CASSYQGNQPQHF	TGTGCCAGCAGTTACCAGGGGAATCAGCCCCAGCATTTT
.	TRBV28	TRBJ2-3	TRBD2	CASSSPRLAGVADTQYF	TGTGCCAGCAGTTCACCGAGACTAGCGGGAGTGGCAGATACGCAGTATTTT
.	TRBV18	TRBJ2-3	.	CASSPRMTGTDTQYF	TGTGCCAGCTCACCAAGGATGACAGGCACAGATACGCAGTATTTT
.	TRBV27	TRBJ2-7	.	CASSPPGAALYEQYF	TGTGCCAGCAGCCCCCCTGGCGCGGCCCTCTACGAGCAGTACTTC
.	TRBV29-1	TRBJ1-1	.	CSASEGANTEAFF	TGCAGCGCCTCCGAAGGGGCGAACACTGAAGCTTTCTTT
.	TRBV7-9	TRBJ1-4	TRBD1	CASSLAGRGAEKLFF	TGTGCCAGCAGCTTAGCGGGCAGGGGGGCTGAAAAACTGTTTTTT
.	TRBV7-7	TRBJ2-1	TRBD2	CASSLGEREVFNEQFF	TGTGCTAGCAGCTTGGGAGAGCGGGAGGTGTTTAATGAGCAGTTCTTC